This TCR beta chain was obtained from a study of blood T cells in healthy people across ages. Alongside a J-beta primer mix, a sample-barcoded 5' primer served in a second PCR lasting roughly 6 to 12 cycles. TCRdb analysed the 5' RACE reads with MiXCR anew, one entry per CDR3 protein. In the table there are fewer than 800,000 distinct CDR3 sequences, around 49% of which are singletons. The CDR3 totals 13 residues. V lost 7 bases and J lost 1, with 10 bases in between. Per the germline V gene, CDR1 is SNHLY and CDR2 is FYNNEI. V and J are TRBV2 and TRBJ1-1; D is unresolved. The sequenced material came from blood. The clonotype originates from a woman in her fifties or sixties in good health. CDR3 sequence reads: CASNLDGNTEAFF. CDR3 sequence (DNA): TGTGCCAGCAACCTGGACGGGAACACTGAAGCTTTCTTT.